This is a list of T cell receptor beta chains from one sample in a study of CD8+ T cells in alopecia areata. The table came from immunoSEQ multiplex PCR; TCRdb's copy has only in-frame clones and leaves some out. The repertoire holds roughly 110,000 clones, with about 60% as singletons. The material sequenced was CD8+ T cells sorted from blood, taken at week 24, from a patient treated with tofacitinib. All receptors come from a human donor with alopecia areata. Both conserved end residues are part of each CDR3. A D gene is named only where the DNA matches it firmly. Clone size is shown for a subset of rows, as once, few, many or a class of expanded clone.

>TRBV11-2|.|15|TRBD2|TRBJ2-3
TGTGCCAGCAGTCCTCCAGCGGGGCTCTCCCTTACGCAGTATTTT
CASSPPAGLSLTQYF
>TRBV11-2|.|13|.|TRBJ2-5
TGTGCCAGCAACCAGGGATGGGGAGAGACCCAGTACTTC
CASNQGWGETQYF
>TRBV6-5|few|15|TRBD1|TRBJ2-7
TGTGCCAGCAGTTCGATACCCGACAGGGCCTACGAGCAGTACTTC
CASSSIPDRAYEQYF
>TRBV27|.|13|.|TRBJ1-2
TGTGCCAGCAGTTTCGTTTCTAACTATGGCTACACCTTC
CASSFVSNYGYTF
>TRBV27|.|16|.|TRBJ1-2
TGTGCCAGCAGTCCCTCTCTGGGGGGCGCACGGTATGGCTACACCTTC
CASSPSLGGARYGYTF
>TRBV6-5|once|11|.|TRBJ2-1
TGTGCCAGCAGTTACGGGGCTGAGCAGTTCTTC
CASSYGAEQFF
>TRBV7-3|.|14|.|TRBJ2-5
TGTGCCAGCAGCAACTCCTTAGATTCGGGGACCCAGTACTTC
CASSNSLDSGTQYF
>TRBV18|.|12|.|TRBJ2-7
TGTGCCAGCTCACCACCGGGCTACGAGCAGTACTTC
CASSPPGYEQYF
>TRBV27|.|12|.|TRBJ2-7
TGTGCCAGCAGTTTAGGAGAAAACGAGCAGTACTTC
CASSLGENEQYF
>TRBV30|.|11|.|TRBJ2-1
TGTGCCTGGGGGCCTTTCGATGAGCAGTTCTTC
CAWGPFDEQFF
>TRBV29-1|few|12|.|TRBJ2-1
TGCAGCGTTGAAGATCAAGGGGGAGAGCAGTTCTTC
CSVEDQGGEQFF
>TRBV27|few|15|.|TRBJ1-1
TGTGCCAGCAGTTTATCTGCAGGGGCCCCTCCTCGAGCTTTCTTT
CASSLSAGAPPRAFF
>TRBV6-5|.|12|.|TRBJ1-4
TGTGCCAGCAGCCCGACAGGAAGACTGCTGTTTTTT
CASSPTGRLLFF
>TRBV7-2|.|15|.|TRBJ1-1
TGTGCCAGCAGCTTAGGAGGACAGCTGAACACTGAAGCTTTCTTT
CASSLGGQLNTEAFF
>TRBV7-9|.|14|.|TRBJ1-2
TGTGCCAGCAGCCCCGGGGATTCCCCCTATGGCTACACCTTC
CASSPGDSPYGYTF
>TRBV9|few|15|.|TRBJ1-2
TGTGCCAGCAGCGTATCGCCGGGGCTGATCTATGGCTACACCTTC
CASSVSPGLIYGYTF
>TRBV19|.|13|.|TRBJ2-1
TGTGCCAGTAGTATCGCGAATCATAATGAGCAGTTCTTC
CASSIANHNEQFF
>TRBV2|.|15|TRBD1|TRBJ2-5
TGTGCCATCCTACCCCGGGACAGCGTCCAAGAGACCCAGTACTTC
CAILPRDSVQETQYF
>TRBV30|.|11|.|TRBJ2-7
TGTGCCTGGAGTGTACGACACGAGCAGTACTTC
CAWSVRHEQYF
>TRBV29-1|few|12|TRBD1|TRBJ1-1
TGCAGCGTACTGACAGGGAGACGTGAAGCTTTCTTT
CSVLTGRREAFF
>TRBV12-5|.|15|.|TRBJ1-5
TGTGCTAGTGGTAAGGACCCGGACAGACGTCAGCCCCAGCATTTT
CASGKDPDRRQPQHF
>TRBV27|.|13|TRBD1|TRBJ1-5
TGTGCCAGCAGTTCGGACAGGGATCAGCCCCAGCATTTT
CASSSDRDQPQHF
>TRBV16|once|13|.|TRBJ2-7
TGTGCCAGCAGCCATGCAGATCCTTACGAGCAGTACTTC
CASSHADPYEQYF
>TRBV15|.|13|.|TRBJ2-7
TGTGCCACGGGGGCAGTAAGGGCCTACGAGCAGTACTTC
CATGAVRAYEQYF
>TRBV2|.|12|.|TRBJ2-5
TGTGCCAGCAGACAGGGTTCGGAGACCCAGTACTTC
CASRQGSETQYF